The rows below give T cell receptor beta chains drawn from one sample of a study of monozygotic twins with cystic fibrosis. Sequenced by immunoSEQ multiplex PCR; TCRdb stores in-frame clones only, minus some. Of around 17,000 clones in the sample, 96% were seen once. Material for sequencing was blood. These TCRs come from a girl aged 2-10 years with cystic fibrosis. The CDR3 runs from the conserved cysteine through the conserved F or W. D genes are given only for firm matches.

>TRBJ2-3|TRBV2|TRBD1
CASSKEAYRGIDTQYF
TGTGCCAGCAGTAAAGAGGCATACAGGGGAATAGATACGCAGTATTTT
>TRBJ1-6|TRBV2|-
CASSELGGPGSPLHF
TGTGCCAGCAGTGAATTAGGGGGGCCAGGATCACCCCTCCACTTT
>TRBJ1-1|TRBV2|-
CASRDQMGNTEAFF
TGTGCCAGCAGGGATCAAATGGGTAACACTGAAGCTTTCTTT
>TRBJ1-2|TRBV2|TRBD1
CASLRTGGNYGYTF
TGTGCCAGCCTTCGGACAGGGGGCAACTATGGCTACACCTTC
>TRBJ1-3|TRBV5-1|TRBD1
CASSLTIGTAGNTIYF
TGCGCCAGCAGCCTCACCATAGGGACAGCGGGAAACACCATATATTTT
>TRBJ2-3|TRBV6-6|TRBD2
CASRPTSGGSTDTQYF
TGTGCCAGCAGACCGACTAGCGGGGGGTCCACAGATACGCAGTATTTT
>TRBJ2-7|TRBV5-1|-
CASSLETGTGYEQYF
TGCGCCAGCAGCTTGGAGACAGGGACTGGATACGAGCAGTACTTC
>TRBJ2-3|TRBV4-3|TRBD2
CASSQDFLAGATDTQYF
TGCGCCAGCAGCCAAGATTTCCTAGCGGGGGCAACAGATACGCAGTATTTT
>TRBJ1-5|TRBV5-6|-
CASTRGGLQPQHF
TGTGCCAGCACCCGGGGGGGTCTTCAGCCCCAGCATTTT
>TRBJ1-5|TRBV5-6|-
CASSFWRGDNQPQHF
TGTGCCAGCAGCTTCTGGAGGGGAGACAATCAGCCCCAGCATTTT
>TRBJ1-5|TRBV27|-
CASSLTGPNQPQHF
TGTGCCAGCAGTTTAACAGGTCCCAATCAGCCCCAGCATTTT
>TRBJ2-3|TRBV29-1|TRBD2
CSVSVGGSGDTQYF
TGCAGCGTATCGGTGGGAGGGTCGGGAGATACGCAGTATTTT
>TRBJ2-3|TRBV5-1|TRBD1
CASSWTPGQGAGNTQYF
TGCGCCAGCAGCTGGACCCCGGGACAGGGGGCTGGAAATACGCAGTATTTT
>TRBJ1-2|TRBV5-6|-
CASRGAEDGYTF
TGTGCCAGCAGAGGGGCAGAAGATGGCTACACCTTC
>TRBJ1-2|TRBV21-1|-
CASSKRSSTNYGYTF
TGTGCCAGCAGCAAACGGTCAAGTACTAACTATGGCTACACCTTC
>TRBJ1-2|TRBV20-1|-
CSANSGYGYTF
TGCAGTGCTAATTCGGGCTATGGCTACACCTTC